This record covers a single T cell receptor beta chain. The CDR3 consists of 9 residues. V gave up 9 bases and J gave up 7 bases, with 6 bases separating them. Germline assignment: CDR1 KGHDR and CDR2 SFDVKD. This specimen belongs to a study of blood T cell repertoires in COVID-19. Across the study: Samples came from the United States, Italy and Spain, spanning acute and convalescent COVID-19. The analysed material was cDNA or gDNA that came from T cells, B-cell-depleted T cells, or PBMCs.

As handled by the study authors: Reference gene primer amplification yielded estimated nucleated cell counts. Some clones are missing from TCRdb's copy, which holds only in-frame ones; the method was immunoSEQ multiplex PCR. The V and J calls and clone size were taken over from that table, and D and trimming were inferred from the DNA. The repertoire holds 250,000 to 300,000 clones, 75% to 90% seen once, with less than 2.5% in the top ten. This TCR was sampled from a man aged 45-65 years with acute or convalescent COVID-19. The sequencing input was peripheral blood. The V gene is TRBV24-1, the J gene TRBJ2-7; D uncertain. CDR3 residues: CATGWEQYF. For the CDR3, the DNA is TGTGCCACCGGCTGGGAGCAGTACTTC.